This T cell receptor beta chain was captured in a study of shared clonotypes between healthy human individuals. This clone was observed once. The antigen remains unidentified. Sequencing used immunoSEQ multiplex PCR; TCRdb keeps in-frame clones, though not all of them. The sample carries roughly 2.1 million clones, just over 90% recorded once. Positively selected for CCR7, the CD45RO-negative cells used as naive CD8 cells excluded terminally differentiated effector memory CD45RA+ cells. Study-wide findings and caveats: When compared with the clonotypes that were shared by all four sorted-subset donors, the non-shared clonotypes turned out to have lower generation probabilities. Estimated clonotype richness was generally higher in naive than memory subsets.

From germline, CDR1 is SGHAT and CDR2 FQNNGV. V dropped 1 base and J dropped 3; count of bases not matched to a gene: 8. The length of the CDR3 is 16 residues. V usage is TRBV11-2 and J usage is TRBJ2-7; 8 nucleotides align to TRBD2. This TCR came from a man in his late teens or twenties in good health. Some clones in this sample may be carry-over from other donors' samples. Sequenced material: naive CD8+ T cells from PBMCs. DNA of the CDR3: TGTGCCAGCAGCTTAGCCACTAGCGGCTATTACTACGAGCAGTACTTC. This codes for CASSLATSGYYYEQYF.